The rows below give T cell receptor beta chains drawn from one sample of a study of T cell responses to AZD1222 COVID-19 vaccine. Only in-frame clones appear in the TCRdb table, and some are missing; sequencing was by immunoSEQ multiplex PCR. The top ten clones hold around 4.3% of a sample with under 200,000 clones, approximately 93% of them seen once. Material: peripheral blood, obtained on day 0 of AZD1222 vaccination. The receptors here all came from an adult in good health. Both conserved end residues are part of each CDR3. The order of the fields is D gene, clone size, CDR3 length, V gene, J gene, CDR3 protein, CDR3 DNA. A D gene is named only where the DNA matches it firmly. Clone sizes are given selectively: once, few, many, or a class where the clone is expanded.

.	.	15	TRBV7-9	TRBJ1-1	CASSSDRDPNTEAFF	TGTGCCAGCAGCTCGGACAGAGACCCTAACACTGAAGCTTTCTTT
TRBD2	.	18	TRBV5-1	TRBJ2-7	CASSLTVPGLAGASEQYF	TGCGCCAGCAGCTTAACCGTACCGGGACTAGCGGGGGCCTCCGAGCAGTACTTC
TRBD1	once	16	TRBV5-1	TRBJ2-3	CASSLGTTGGTDTQYF	TGCGCCAGCAGCTTGGGGACGACAGGGGGCACAGATACGCAGTATTTT
.	once	14	TRBV18	TRBJ1-3	CASSPGMERNTIYF	TGTGCCAGCTCACCAGGGATGGAGAGAAACACCATATATTTT
.	.	18	TRBV21-1	TRBJ2-2	CASSAPGKGEGLVGELFF	TGTGCCAGCAGCGCCCCCGGAAAGGGGGAGGGCCTCGTCGGGGAGCTGTTTTTT
.	.	12	TRBV13	TRBJ1-5	CASSLGRQPQHF	TGTGCCAGCAGCTTAGGACGGCAGCCCCAGCATTTT
.	.	14	TRBV6-5	TRBJ1-5	CASRGDTRNQPQHF	TGTGCCAGCCGGGGGGACACCCGCAATCAGCCCCAGCATTTT
.	few	15	TRBV12-5	TRBJ2-2	CASGLPRQGTGELFF	TGTGCTAGTGGTTTGCCCCGGCAGGGCACCGGGGAGCTGTTTTTT
TRBD1	.	15	TRBV7-9	TRBJ1-2	CASSLGPHRGYGYTF	TGTGCCAGCAGCTTAGGACCCCACAGGGGTTATGGCTACACCTTC
.	few	15	TRBV6-1	TRBJ1-2	CASSEGQQTNYGYTF	TGTGCCAGCAGCGAAGGACAGCAAACTAACTATGGCTACACCTTC
.	.	15	TRBV6-1	TRBJ1-6	CASSELGGQNSPLHF	TGTGCCAGCAGTGAACTAGGAGGACAGAATTCACCCCTCCACTTT
.	.	16	TRBV5-1	TRBJ2-7	CASSWGQNPSSYEQYF	TGCGCCAGCAGCTGGGGACAAAACCCAAGTTCCTACGAGCAGTACTTC
.	.	13	TRBV6-5	TRBJ1-1	CASSYSGGSEAFF	TGTGCCAGCAGTTACTCCGGGGGCAGTGAAGCTTTCTTT
TRBD2	few	15	TRBV27	TRBJ2-2	CASSTLAGVAGELFF	TGTGCCAGCAGTACCCTAGCGGGGGTGGCCGGGGAGCTGTTTTTT
TRBD2	once	14	TRBV30	TRBJ2-7	CAWSRGLAGTEQYF	TGTGCCTGGAGTAGGGGACTAGCGGGTACCGAGCAGTACTTC
TRBD2	.	14	TRBV29-1	TRBJ2-3	CSVRTSGSTDTQYF	TGCAGCGTCCGGACTAGCGGGAGCACAGATACGCAGTATTTT
.	.	14	TRBV5-1	TRBJ1-5	CASSLDGEPGPQHF	TGCGCCAGCAGCTTGGATGGGGAGCCAGGGCCCCAGCATTTT
.	.	15	TRBV27	TRBJ1-4	CASSSSGSPGEKLFF	TGTGCCAGCAGTTCCTCCGGGTCCCCTGGAGAAAAACTGTTTTTT
.	.	15	TRBV6-2/TRBV6-3	TRBJ1-2	CASSYTGQLNYGYTF	TGTGCCAGCAGTTACACCGGACAGCTTAACTATGGCTACACCTTC
.	.	15	TRBV6-5	TRBJ2-3	CASSYIRTFTDTQYF	TGTGCCAGCAGTTACATTAGGACCTTCACAGATACGCAGTATTTT
.	.	15	TRBV9	TRBJ1-1	CASSTLKTPNTEAFF	TGTGCCAGCAGCACCCTCAAGACACCGAACACTGAAGCTTTCTTT
.	.	15	TRBV7-2	TRBJ1-4	CASSPRTGRGEKLFF	TGTGCCAGCAGCCCTCGAACAGGGAGGGGGGAAAAACTGTTTTTT
.	.	15	TRBV5-1	TRBJ1-1	CASSPNGGGNTEAFF	TGCGCCAGCAGCCCTAATGGGGGGGGGAACACTGAAGCTTTCTTT
.	.	9	TRBV18	TRBJ1-3	CAQGNTIYF	TGTGCTCAGGGAAACACCATATATTTT
TRBD1	once	14	TRBV19	TRBJ1-6	CASKPGQGAGPLHF	TGTGCCAGTAAACCGGGACAGGGAGCGGGACCCCTCCACTTT
.	.	12	TRBV19	TRBJ2-7	CASSLQGYEQYF	TGTGCCAGTAGTCTACAGGGCTACGAGCAGTACTTC
.	.	15	TRBV15	TRBJ1-2	CATSRVQGLGQGYTF	TGTGCCACCAGCAGAGTCCAGGGGCTAGGCCAGGGCTACACCTTC